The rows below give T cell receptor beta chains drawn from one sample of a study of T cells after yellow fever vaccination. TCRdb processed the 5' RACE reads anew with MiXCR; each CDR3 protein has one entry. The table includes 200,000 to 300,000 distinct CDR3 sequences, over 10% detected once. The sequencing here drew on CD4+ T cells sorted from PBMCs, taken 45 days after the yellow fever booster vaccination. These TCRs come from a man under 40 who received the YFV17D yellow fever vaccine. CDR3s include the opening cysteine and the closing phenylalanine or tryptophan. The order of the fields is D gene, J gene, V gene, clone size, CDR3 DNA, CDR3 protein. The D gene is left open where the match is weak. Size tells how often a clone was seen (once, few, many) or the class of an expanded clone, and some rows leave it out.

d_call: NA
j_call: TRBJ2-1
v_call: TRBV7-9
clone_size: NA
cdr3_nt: TGTGCCGGGATGCGGAGGAGCTCCTACAATGAGCAGTTCTTC
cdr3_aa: CAGMRRSSYNEQFF

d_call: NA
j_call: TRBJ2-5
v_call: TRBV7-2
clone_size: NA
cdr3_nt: TGTGCCAGCAGCTTAGCGGGTCCCGAGACCCAGTACTTC
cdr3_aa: CASSLAGPETQYF

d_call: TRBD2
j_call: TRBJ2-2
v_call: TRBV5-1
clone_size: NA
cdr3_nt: TGCGCCAGCAGCGCCAAGGGACTAGCGGGTAACACCGGGGAGCTGTTTTTT
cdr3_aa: CASSAKGLAGNTGELFF

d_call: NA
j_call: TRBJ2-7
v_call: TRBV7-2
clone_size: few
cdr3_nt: TGTGCCAGCAGCTTAGGGGCAGACGTTCTCTACGAGCAGTACTTC
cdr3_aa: CASSLGADVLYEQYF

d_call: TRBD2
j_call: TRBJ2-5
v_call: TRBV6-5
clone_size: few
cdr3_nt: TGTGCCAGCAGTTACACTAGCGGGAGCGGGTTGGAGACCCAGTACTTC
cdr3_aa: CASSYTSGSGLETQYF

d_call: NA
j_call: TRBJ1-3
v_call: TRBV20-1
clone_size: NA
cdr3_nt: TGCAGTGCTAACTCCGTGCTGGCTGGAAACACCATATATTTT
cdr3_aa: CSANSVLAGNTIYF

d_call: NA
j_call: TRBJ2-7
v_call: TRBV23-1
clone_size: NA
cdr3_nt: TGCGCCAGCAGTCACCCTCGACAGGTTGCGCAGTACTTC
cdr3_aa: CASSHPRQVAQYF

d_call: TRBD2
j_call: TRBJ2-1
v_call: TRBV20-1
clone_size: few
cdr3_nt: TGCAGTGCTAGACTAGCGGGATTCAACAATGAGCAGTTCTTC
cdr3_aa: CSARLAGFNNEQFF

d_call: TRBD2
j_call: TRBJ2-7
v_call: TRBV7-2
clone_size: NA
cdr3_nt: TGTGCCAGCAGCTTAAGCGGGGGGCTTTACTCCGAGCAGTACTTC
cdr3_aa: CASSLSGGLYSEQYF

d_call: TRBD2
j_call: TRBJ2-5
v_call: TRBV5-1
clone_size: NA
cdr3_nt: TGCGCCAGCAGCCAAGGGACTAGCATCCAAGAGACCCAGTACTTC
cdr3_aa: CASSQGTSIQETQYF

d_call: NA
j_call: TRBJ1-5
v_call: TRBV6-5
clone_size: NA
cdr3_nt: TGTGCCAGCAGTTACGAGGCAGGTGATAATCAGCCCCAGCATTTT
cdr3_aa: CASSYEAGDNQPQHF

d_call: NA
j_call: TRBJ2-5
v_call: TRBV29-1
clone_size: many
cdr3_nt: TGCAGCGACCTAGGAGGGCCTAGGGAGACCCAGTACTTC
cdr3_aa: CSDLGGPRETQYF

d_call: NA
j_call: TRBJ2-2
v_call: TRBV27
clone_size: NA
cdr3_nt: TGTGCCAGCAGTTTACCGAACACCGGGGAGCTGTTTTTT
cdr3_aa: CASSLPNTGELFF

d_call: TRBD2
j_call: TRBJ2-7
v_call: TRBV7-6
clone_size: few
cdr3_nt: TGTGCCAGCAGCTCAGGACTAGCGGCGTCCTACGAGCAGTACTTC
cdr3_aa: CASSSGLAASYEQYF

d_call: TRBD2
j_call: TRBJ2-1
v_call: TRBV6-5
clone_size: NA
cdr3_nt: TGTGCCAGCAGTCCACGCGAGCGGGAAGCCTACAATGAGCAGTTCTTC
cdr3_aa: CASSPREREAYNEQFF

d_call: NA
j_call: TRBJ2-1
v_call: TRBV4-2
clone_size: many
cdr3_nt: TGTGCCAGCAGCCAAGATTCCGGGGCGAATGAGCAGTTCTTC
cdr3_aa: CASSQDSGANEQFF

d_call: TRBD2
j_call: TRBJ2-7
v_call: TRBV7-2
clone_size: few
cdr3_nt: TGTGCCAGCAGCTTAGTTCCTAGCGGCTACGAGCAGTACTTC
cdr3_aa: CASSLVPSGYEQYF

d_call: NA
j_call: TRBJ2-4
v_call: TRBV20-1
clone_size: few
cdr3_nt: TGCAGTGCTAGAGATCTAGGGGTTCAGTACTTC
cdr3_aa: CSARDLGVQYF

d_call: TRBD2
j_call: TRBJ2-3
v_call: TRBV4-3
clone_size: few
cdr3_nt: TGCGCCAGCAGCCAAGATGGCCCTAGCGGGATCACAGATACGCAGTATTTT
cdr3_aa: CASSQDGPSGITDTQYF

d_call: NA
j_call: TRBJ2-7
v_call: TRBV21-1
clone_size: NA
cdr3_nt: TGTGCCAGCAGCAAACAAACAGGGCACGTTTGTAGAAACGAGCAGTACTTC
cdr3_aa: CASSKQTGHVCRNEQYF

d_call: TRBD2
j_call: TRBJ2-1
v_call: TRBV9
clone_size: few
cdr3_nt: TGTGCCAGCAGCGGGGGACTAGCGGGAGTGGGGAATGAGCAGTTCTTC
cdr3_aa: CASSGGLAGVGNEQFF

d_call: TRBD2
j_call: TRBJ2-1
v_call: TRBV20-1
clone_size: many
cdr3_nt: TGCAGTGCTAGAGGGGTGGTAGCGGGAGAGAGCAATGAGCAGTTCTTC
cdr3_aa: CSARGVVAGESNEQFF

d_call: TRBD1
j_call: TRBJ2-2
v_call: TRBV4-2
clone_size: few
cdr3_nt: TGTGCCAGCAGCCAAGAAGTAAGGGGACAGTGGGCCGGGGAGCTGTTTTTT
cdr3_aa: CASSQEVRGQWAGELFF

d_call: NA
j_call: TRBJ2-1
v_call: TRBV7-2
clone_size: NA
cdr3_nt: TGTGCCAGCAGCCTTCGGACTTCCAGGAATGAGCAGTTCTTC
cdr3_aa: CASSLRTSRNEQFF

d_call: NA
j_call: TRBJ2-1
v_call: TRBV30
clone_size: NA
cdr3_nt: TGTGCCTGGAGTGTAACCCCTTACAATGAGCAGTTCTTC
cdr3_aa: CAWSVTPYNEQFF

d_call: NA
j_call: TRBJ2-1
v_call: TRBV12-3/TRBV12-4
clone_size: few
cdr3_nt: TGTGCCAGCAAAGTCCACCCCCATGAGCAGTTCTTC
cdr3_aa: CASKVHPHEQFF

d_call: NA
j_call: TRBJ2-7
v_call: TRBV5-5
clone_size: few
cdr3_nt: TGTGCCAGCAGCTTGGAGCTTGGAATGTCTTACTACGAGCAGTACTTC
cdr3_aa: CASSLELGMSYYEQYF

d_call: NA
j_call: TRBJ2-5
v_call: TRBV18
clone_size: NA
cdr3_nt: TGTGCCAGCTCACCTCAACTCTTGGGGCGAGCCCAGCTGGAGACCCAGTACTTC
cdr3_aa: CASSPQLLGRAQLETQYF

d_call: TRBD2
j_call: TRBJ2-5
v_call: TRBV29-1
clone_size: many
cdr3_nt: TGCAGCGTGGTTGGGGGGGGAGAGACCCAGTACTTC
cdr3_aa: CSVVGGGETQYF

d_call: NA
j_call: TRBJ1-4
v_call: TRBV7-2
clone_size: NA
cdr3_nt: TGTGCCAGCAGCTTAGCGTGGGAGGAAAAACTGTTTTTT
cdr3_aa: CASSLAWEEKLFF

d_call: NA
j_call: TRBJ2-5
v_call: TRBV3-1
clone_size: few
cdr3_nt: TGTGCCAGCAGCCAAGGAGGACAGACGAGAGAGACCCAGTACTTC
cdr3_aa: CASSQGGQTRETQYF

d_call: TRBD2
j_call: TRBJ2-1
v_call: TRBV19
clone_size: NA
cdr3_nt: TGTGCCAGTACTACTAGCGGGAGTACCCATGAGCAGTTCTTC
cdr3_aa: CASTTSGSTHEQFF

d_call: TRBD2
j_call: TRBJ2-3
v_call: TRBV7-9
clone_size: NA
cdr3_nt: TGTGCCAGCAGCTTAAAGGCTAGCGGGAGGGGCGCAGATACGCAGTATTTT
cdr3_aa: CASSLKASGRGADTQYF

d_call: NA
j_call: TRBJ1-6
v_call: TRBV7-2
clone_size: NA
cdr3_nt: TGTGCCAGCAGCCCATACACGCGGGGAAGGGATTCACCCCTCCACTTT
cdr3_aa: CASSPYTRGRDSPLHF

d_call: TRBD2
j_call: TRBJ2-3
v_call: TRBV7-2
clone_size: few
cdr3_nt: TGTGCCAGCAGCTCCCCGCTAGCGGGTTGGGCAGATACGCAGTATTTT
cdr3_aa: CASSSPLAGWADTQYF

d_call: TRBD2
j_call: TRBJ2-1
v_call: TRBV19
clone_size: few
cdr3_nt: TGTGCCGCGGGACTAGCGGGGCACTACAATGAGCAGTTCTTC
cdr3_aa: CAAGLAGHYNEQFF

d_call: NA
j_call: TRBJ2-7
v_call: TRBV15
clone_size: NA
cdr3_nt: TGTGCCACCAGCAGACAGGTGCCGTACGAGCAGTACTTC
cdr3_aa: CATSRQVPYEQYF

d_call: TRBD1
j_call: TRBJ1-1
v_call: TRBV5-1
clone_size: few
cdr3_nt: TGCGCCAGCAGCCAAGGGCAGGGGGGGACTGAAGCTTTCTTT
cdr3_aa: CASSQGQGGTEAFF

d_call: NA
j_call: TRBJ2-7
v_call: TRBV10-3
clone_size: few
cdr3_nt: TGTGCCATCAGTGAGATTCGTCGGGCAGGGCTCTACGAGCAGTACTTC
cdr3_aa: CAISEIRRAGLYEQYF

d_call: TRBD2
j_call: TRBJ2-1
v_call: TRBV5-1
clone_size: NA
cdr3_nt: TGCGCCAGCAGCAGGGGACTAGCGGTCTACAATGAGCAGTTCTTC
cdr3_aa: CASSRGLAVYNEQFF

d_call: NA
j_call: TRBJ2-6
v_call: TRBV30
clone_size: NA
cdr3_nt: TGTGCCTCCACCCAGTCTAGTTGGTGGGCCAACGTCCTGACTTTC
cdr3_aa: CASTQSSWWANVLTF

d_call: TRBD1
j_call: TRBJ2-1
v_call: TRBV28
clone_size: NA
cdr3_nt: TGTGCCAGCAGCCTAATTGGGACAGGGGTATACAATGAGCAGTTCTTC
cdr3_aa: CASSLIGTGVYNEQFF

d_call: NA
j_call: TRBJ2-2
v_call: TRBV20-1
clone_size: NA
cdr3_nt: TGCAGTGCACCGACCCGACCCGGGGAGCTGTTTTTT
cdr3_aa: CSAPTRPGELFF

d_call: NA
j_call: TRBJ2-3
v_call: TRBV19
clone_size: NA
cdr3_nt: TGTGCCAGTAGTAAACAGAGAACCACAGATACGCAGTATTTT
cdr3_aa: CASSKQRTTDTQYF

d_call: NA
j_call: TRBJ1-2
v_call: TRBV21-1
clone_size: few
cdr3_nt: TGTGCCAGCGCAGGGTCCTATGGCTACACCTTC
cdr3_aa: CASAGSYGYTF

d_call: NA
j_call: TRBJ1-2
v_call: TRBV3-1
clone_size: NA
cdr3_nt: TGTGCCAGCAGCCAAGATGAGAGGGATGGCTACACCTTC
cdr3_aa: CASSQDERDGYTF

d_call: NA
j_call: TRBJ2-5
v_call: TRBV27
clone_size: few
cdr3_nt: TGTGCCAGCAGTTTAAAGTGGCGGCAGTCGCCTCCCCAAGAGACCCAGTACTTC
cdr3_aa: CASSLKWRQSPPQETQYF

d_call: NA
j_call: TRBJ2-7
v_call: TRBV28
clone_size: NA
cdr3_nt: TGTGCCAGCAGTTTACCTCCTTGGACATCCTACGAGCAGTACTTC
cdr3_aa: CASSLPPWTSYEQYF

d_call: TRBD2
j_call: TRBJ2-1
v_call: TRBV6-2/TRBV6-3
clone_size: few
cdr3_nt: TGTGCCAGCAGTTTTAGCGGGTTTGAGCAGTTCTTC
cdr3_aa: CASSFSGFEQFF

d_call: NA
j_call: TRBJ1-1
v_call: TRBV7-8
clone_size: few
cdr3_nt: TGTGCCAGCAGCGACGCAACTCACAGAACCACAGGGTTCACTGAAGCTTTCTTT
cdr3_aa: CASSDATHRTTGFTEAFF

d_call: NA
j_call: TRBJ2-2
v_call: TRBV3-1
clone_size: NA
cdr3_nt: TGTGCCAGCAGCCAGGGGGAGATTCACACCGGGGAGCTGTTTTTT
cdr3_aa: CASSQGEIHTGELFF

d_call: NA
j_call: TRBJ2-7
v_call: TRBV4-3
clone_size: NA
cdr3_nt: TGCGCCAGCAGCCAAGGAGTCGGGACTCATAGTTACGAGCAGTACTTC
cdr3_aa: CASSQGVGTHSYEQYF

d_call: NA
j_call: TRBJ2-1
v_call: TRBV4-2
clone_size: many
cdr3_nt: TGTGCCAGCAGCCAAGGTACTTATGAGCAGTTCTTC
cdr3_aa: CASSQGTYEQFF